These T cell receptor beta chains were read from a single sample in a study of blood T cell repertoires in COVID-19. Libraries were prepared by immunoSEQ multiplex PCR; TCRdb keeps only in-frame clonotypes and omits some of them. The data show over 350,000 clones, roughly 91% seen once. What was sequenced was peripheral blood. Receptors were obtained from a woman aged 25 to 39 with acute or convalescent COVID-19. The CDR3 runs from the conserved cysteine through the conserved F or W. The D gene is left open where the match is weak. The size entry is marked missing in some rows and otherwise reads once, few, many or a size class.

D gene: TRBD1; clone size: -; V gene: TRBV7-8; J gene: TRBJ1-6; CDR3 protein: CASSFRDRGQSPLHF; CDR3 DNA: TGTGCCAGCAGCTTTCGGGACAGGGGGCAATCACCCCTCCACTTT
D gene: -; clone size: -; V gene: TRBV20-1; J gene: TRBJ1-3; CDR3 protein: CSGASGNTIYF; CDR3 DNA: TGCAGTGGAGCCTCTGGAAACACCATATATTTT
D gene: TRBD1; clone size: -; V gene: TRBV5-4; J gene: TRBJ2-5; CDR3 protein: CASSLSDRGLRETQYF; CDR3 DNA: TGTGCCAGCAGCCTCTCGGACAGGGGGCTGCGGGAGACCCAGTACTTC
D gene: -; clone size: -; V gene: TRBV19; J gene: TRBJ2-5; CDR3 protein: CASSGAGAETQYF; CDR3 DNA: TGTGCCAGTAGTGGGGCGGGGGCGGAGACCCAGTACTTC
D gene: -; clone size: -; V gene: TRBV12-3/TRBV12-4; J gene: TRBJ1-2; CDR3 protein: CASSFRENYGYTF; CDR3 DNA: TGTGCCAGCAGTTTTAGGGAGAACTATGGCTACACCTTC
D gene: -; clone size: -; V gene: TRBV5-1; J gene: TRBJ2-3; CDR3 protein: CASSPRAPSSTDTQYF; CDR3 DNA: TGCGCCAGCAGCCCGCGCGCTCCTTCATCGACAGATACGCAGTATTTT
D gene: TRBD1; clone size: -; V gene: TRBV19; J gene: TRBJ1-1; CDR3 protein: CASSQQGGNTEAFF; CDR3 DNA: TGTGCCAGTAGTCAACAGGGGGGGAACACTGAAGCTTTCTTT
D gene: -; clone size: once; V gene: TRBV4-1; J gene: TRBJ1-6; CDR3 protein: CASSQTLARRPSPLHF; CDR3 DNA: TGCGCCAGCAGCCAGACTCTCGCCAGACGTCCTTCACCCCTCCACTTT
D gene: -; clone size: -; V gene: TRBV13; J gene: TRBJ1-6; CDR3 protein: CASSLTTGNSPLHF; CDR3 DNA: TGTGCCAGCAGCTTAACCACAGGAAATTCACCCCTCCACTTT
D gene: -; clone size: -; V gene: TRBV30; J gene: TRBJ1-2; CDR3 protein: CAWSTRAGTGSYGYTF; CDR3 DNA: TGTGCCTGGAGTACTCGGGCCGGAACAGGTAGCTATGGCTACACCTTC
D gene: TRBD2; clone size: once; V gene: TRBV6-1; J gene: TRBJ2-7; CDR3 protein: CASSEAWSGGGYEQYF; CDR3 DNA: TGTGCCAGCAGTGAAGCATGGAGCGGGGGGGGCTACGAGCAGTACTTC
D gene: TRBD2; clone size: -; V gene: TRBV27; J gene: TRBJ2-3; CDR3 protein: CASSSAGTSADTQYF; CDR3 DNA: TGTGCCAGCAGTTCCGCCGGGACTAGCGCAGATACGCAGTATTTT
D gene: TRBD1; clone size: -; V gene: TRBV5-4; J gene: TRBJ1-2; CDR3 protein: CASSLVTGGGTF; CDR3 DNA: TGTGCCAGCAGCTTGGTGACAGGGGGAGGCACCTTC
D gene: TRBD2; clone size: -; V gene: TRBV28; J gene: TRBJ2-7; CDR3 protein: CASIFPFGLAGRPGYEQYF; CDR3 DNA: TGTGCCAGCATTTTTCCCTTCGGACTAGCGGGGCGGCCCGGATACGAGCAGTACTTC
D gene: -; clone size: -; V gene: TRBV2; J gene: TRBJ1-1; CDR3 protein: CASSEALWGSRPMNTEAFF; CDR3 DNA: TGTGCCAGCAGTGAAGCGCTTTGGGGCAGCCGCCCAATGAACACTGAAGCTTTCTTT
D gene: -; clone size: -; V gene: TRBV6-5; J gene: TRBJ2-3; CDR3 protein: CASSPGEADTQYF; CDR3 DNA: TGTGCCAGCAGCCCGGGGGAAGCAGATACGCAGTATTTT
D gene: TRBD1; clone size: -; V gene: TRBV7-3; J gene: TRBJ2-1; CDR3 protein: CASSPGPGQGWNEQFF; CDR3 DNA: TGTGCCAGCAGCCCAGGACCGGGACAGGGGTGGAATGAGCAGTTCTTC
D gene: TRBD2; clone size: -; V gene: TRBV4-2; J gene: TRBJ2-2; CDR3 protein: CASSQAGGFTGELFF; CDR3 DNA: TGTGCCAGCAGCCAAGCGGGGGGGTTCACCGGGGAGCTGTTTTTT